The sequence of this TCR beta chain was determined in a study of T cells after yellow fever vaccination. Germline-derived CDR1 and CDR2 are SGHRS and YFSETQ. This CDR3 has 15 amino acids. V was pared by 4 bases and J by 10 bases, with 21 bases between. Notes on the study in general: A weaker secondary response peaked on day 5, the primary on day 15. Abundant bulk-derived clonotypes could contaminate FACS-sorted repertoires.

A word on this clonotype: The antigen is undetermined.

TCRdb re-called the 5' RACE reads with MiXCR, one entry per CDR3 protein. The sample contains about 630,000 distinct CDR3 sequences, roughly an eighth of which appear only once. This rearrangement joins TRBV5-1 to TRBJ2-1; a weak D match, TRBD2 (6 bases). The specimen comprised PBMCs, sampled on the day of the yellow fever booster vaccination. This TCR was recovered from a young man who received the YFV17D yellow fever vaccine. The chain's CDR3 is CASSPMDYRAGEQFF. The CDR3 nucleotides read TGCGCCAGCAGCCCCATGGACTACCGCGCGGGAGAGCAGTTCTTC.